The sequence of this TCR beta chain was determined in a study of early T cells in non-severe SARS-CoV-2 infection (dated by TCRdb to 2020 to 2022). For the wider study: TCR sequencing used bulk RNA from unsorted whole blood, so alpha and beta chains could not be paired.

At least ten counts were recorded for this clonotype. This receptor's antigen is unknown. No much larger clonotype is one base removed from it; base qualities were not supplied. The study was a case-control design nested within a healthcare worker cohort in London, UK, with weekly nasopharyngeal swab PCR tests and blood sampling. Healthcare workers were recruited during the week of the UK lockdown, between 23 and 31 March 2020, and followed weekly for up to 16 weeks. Its CDR3 holds 15 amino acids, cysteine through phenylalanine. Only the CDR3 region is kept as DNA, spanning 45 bases read in frame from base 1. Trimmed from V: 4 bases; trimmed from J: 4 bases; junction bases lacking a gene match: 10. The germline V gene encodes CDR1 SGHRS and CDR2 YFSETQ. The method was 5' RACE. The run used a NextSeq 500. In the TCR library protocol, unique molecular identifiers were attached to individual cDNA molecules to correct for PCR bias and sequencing error. Both TCR alpha and beta chains were sequenced, and tight co-correlation was observed between alpha and beta sequence abundances in each sample. As for the authors' bioinformatics: Decombinator V4 was used to annotate TCR sequences for V gene, J gene and CDR3. Expanded TCRs were defined as changing significantly between any two time points under a Poisson model with p below 0.0001. Abundances of TCRs were expressed as counts per million after normalisation to the total number of TCRs sequenced in each sample. MAIT TCRs were defined by TRAV1-2 paired with TRAJ12, TRAJ20 or TRAJ33, and iNKT TCRs by TRAV10 paired with TRAJ18. VDJdb, accessed 1 November 2021, was searched for CMV, EBV and SARS-CoV-2 annotated TCRs, with TCRs annotated for multiple antigens excluded. TCRdb applied fastp at Q25 and MiXCR to the public reads, then kept only in-frame beta chains. Each record represents a unique CDR3 protein, reported with the most common genes and DNA among its rows. The V and J calls were not made by the authors but by TCRdb's processing. The sample has approximately 60,000 distinct CDR3 sequences on record, 7.5% to 9% of them singletons. Under 15% of the sample is taken by the ten largest.

Overall study outcomes, separate from this receptor: VDJdb matching was skewed toward anti-spike CD8 responses and likely underestimated virus-specific expansions by missing private and CD4 specificities.

The TCR comes from an adult who was a healthcare worker with PCR-confirmed SARS-CoV-2 infection or an uninfected control (not recorded which). The input for sequencing was whole blood, taken at baseline. The chain joins TRBV5-1 to TRBJ1-2, with 7 middle bases fitting TRBD1. The nucleotides are TGCGCCAGCAGCGCGGGCGGGACAGCGTCCTATGGCTACACCTTC. The translation is CASSAGGTASYGYTF.